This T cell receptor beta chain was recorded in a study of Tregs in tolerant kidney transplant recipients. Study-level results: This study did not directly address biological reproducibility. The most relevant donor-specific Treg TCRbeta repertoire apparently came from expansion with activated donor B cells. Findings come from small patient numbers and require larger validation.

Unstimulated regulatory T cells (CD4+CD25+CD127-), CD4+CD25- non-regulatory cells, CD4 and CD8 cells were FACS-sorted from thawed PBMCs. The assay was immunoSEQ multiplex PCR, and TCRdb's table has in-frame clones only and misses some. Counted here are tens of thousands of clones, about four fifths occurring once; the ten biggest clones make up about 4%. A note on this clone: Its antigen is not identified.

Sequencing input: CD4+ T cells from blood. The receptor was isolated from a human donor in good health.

Here the CDR3 reads CASTDQGANYGYTF. The CDR3, as DNA: TGCGCCAGCACGGACCAGGGGGCGAACTATGGCTACACCTTC. The chain combines TRBV5-1 with TRBJ1-2; 8 positions match TRBD1. The CDR3 spans 14 residues. Losses at the gene ends were 6 bases for V and 2 bases for J; bases not matched to a gene: 6. The V gene's germline CDR1 is SGHRS and CDR2 YFSETQ.